The clone carrying this T cell receptor beta chain has only a few counts. Its antigen is unidentified. Version v3.0 of the immunoSEQ assay was performed at survey level. The data were produced by immunoSEQ multiplex PCR, yet TCRdb's version contains in-frame clones alone and is incomplete. The table records roughly 20,000 clones, about nine tenths of them present only once. This entry belongs to a study of long-term antiretroviral therapy in people with HIV. Overall study context: By about a decade, the earliest samples predate the 2015 immediate-ART recommendation.

General study findings and limits: Transplant-donor-level diversity was not reached after ART, though diversity increased. In HIV, the repertoires covered a tighter span of CDR3 lengths than in controls.

The CDR3 is 13 amino acids. CDR1 MNHEY and CDR2 SMNVEV come from the germline V gene (reference sequence). Trimming left V 5 bases short and J 4 bases short, with 9 bases between. This chain links TRBV27 with TRBJ1-3; D call uncertain. The specimen was unsorted PBMCs, collected 0.5 years after starting antiretroviral therapy. This TCR was sampled from a man aged 40-55 years with HIV. CDR3 DNA sequence: TGTGCCAGCAGTCAGTTCGCCGGAAACACCATATATTTT. Encoded protein: CASSQFAGNTIYF.